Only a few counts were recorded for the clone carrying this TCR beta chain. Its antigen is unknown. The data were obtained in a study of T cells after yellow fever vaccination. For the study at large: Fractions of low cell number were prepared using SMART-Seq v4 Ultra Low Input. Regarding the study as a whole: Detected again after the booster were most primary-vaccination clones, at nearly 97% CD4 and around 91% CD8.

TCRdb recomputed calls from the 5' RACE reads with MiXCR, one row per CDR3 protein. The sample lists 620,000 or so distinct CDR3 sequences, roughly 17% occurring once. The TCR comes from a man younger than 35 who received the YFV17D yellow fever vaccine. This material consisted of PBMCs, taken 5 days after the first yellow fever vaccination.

The CDR3 DNA follows: TGTGCCAGTAGTCGACGTTGGGGCACAGATACGCAGTATTTT. Translating it yields CASSRRWGTDTQYF. The chain uses TRBV19 and TRBJ2-3, with no clear D. Trimming pared 5 bases from V and 1 base from J, leaving 10 bases between. Germline V gene lookup returns CDR1 LNHDA and CDR2 SQIVND (reference sequence). The CDR3 spans 14 residues.